Sequencing of this TCR beta chain was carried out in a study of blood T cell repertoires in COVID-19. Germline V gives CDR1 MGHRA, CDR2 YSYEKL. The CDR3 sequence is 15 residues long. V lost 0 bases, J lost 1 base, and 9 bases lay in between. Using immunoSEQ multiplex PCR, the repertoire was profiled, and TCRdb retains in-frame clones only, with some absent. The sample contains roughly 200,000 clones, about nine tenths of which appear only once. Sequenced: PBMCs or T cells enriched from blood (not recorded which). The V and J genes are TRBV4-1 and TRBJ1-2; no firm D call. This receptor was taken from a woman aged 40 to 50 with acute COVID-19. The CDR3: CASSQDSTDNYGYTF. The CDR3 DNA is TGCGCCAGCAGCCAAGATTCCACAGATAACTATGGCTACACCTTC.